A selection of T cell receptor beta chains follows, all from one sample in a study of neurological immune-mediated disorders. One entry per CDR3 protein results from TCRdb running MiXCR on the 5' RACE reads. The sample gives tens of thousands of distinct CDR3 sequences, 15% to 20% of which show up once; about 16% is in the top ten. The sequenced sample was PBMCs. The receptors originated from a woman aged 35 to 49 in good health. The CDR3 runs from the conserved cysteine through the conserved F or W. A D gene is named only where the DNA matches it firmly. Only some rows state a clone size, as once, few, many or a class for expanded clones.

cdr3_nt cdr3_aa clone_size j_call d_call v_call
TGTGCCAGCAGCAAGGGACCGAGCGGCTACACCTTC CASSKGPSGYTF many TRBJ1-2 NA TRBV5-8
TGTGCCAGCAGCCAGGGGACGGCGAGCACAGATACGCAGTATTTT CASSQGTASTDTQYF few TRBJ2-3 NA TRBV7-3
TGTGCCAGCAGTGAATCGGACAGGGGCGGCTACACCTTC CASSESDRGGYTF many TRBJ1-2 TRBD1 TRBV25-1
TGTGCCAGCAGCCAGAGTCGGAACACTGAAGCTTTCTTT CASSQSRNTEAFF many TRBJ1-1 NA TRBV14
TGTGCCAGCAGTTACTCGAGGGGGTCCAGGAGCAATCAGCCCCAGCATTTT CASSYSRGSRSNQPQHF NA TRBJ1-5 NA TRBV6-2/TRBV6-3
TGTGCCAGCAGCCACACACAGGGGTCCCTTGAAGCTTTCTTT CASSHTQGSLEAFF many TRBJ1-1 TRBD1 TRBV3-1
TGCAGTGCCCTGGCTGTCCAAGAGACCCAGTACTTC CSALAVQETQYF many TRBJ2-5 NA TRBV20-1
TGTGCCAGCAGCCCACTAGCGGGGGGCTCCTACGAGCAGTACTTC CASSPLAGGSYEQYF many TRBJ2-7 TRBD2 TRBV7-2
TGTGCCAGCAAGTCCGGGGGGGGTAATGAGCAGTTCTTC CASKSGGGNEQFF many TRBJ2-1 TRBD2 TRBV2
TGCGCCAGCAGCCAAGTGGGGAGCTCTAATGAAAAACTGTTTTTT CASSQVGSSNEKLFF many TRBJ1-4 NA TRBV4-1
TGCGCCAGCAGCCAAGATGATTCTGGAGGCTTC CASSQDDSGGF few TRBJ2-7 NA TRBV4-3
TGCGCCAGCAGCTCGACAGGGTATTACGACGAGCAGTACTTC CASSSTGYYDEQYF NA TRBJ2-7 TRBD1 TRBV5-1
TGTGCCAGCAGCGTAGAGACATCAGCAGATACGCAGTATTTT CASSVETSADTQYF many TRBJ2-3 NA TRBV9
TGTGCCAGCAGTTTCGGGGGGGTGGAAGAGACCCAGTACTTC CASSFGGVEETQYF many TRBJ2-5 TRBD2 TRBV28
TGTGCCTGGACAGAGTCCCTTAACACTGAAGCTTTCTTT CAWTESLNTEAFF NA TRBJ1-1 NA TRBV30
TGCAGTGCTAGAGATAAGGCCTTGGGGGAAAAACTGTTTTTT CSARDKALGEKLFF many TRBJ1-4 NA TRBV20-1
TGTGCCAGCAGCTTAGAGGGAAGGGGCGGCTACACCTTC CASSLEGRGGYTF many TRBJ1-2 NA TRBV7-2
TGTGCCACCAGCAGAGATTTCGCAGATGGCACAGATACGCAGTATTTT CATSRDFADGTDTQYF many TRBJ2-3 NA TRBV15
TGTGCCAGCAGCGTAGGGGCGAGTTACACTGAAGCTTTCTTT CASSVGASYTEAFF many TRBJ1-1 NA TRBV9
TGTGCCAGCAGGCGGGACTACTCCACAGATACGCAGTATTTT CASRRDYSTDTQYF many TRBJ2-3 TRBD2 TRBV6-5
TGTGCCAGCAGCTTACGGCCTAGCGGGGGTCATAACTCCTACGAGCAGTACTTC CASSLRPSGGHNSYEQYF many TRBJ2-7 TRBD2 TRBV7-2
TGTGCCAGCAGCTTCTCTGGGCCCGACGGGGAGCTGTTTTTT CASSFSGPDGELFF many TRBJ2-2 NA TRBV7-3
TGTGCCAGCATTCGAACAGGGGGGAACCCTGAAGCTTTCTTT CASIRTGGNPEAFF many TRBJ1-1 TRBD1 TRBV3-1
TGCGCCAGCAGCCCACTTTCAGCGGGGGCCCACAATGAGCAGTTCTTC CASSPLSAGAHNEQFF many TRBJ2-1 TRBD2 TRBV5-1
TGTGCCAGCAGTTTCTGGGTGGCGTCCTACGAGCAGTACTTC CASSFWVASYEQYF many TRBJ2-7 NA TRBV12-3/TRBV12-4
TGTGCCAGCAGCTACAGGAGAACCGGGGAGCTGTTTTTT CASSYRRTGELFF many TRBJ2-2 NA TRBV28
TGTGCCAGCAGCCAAGATACGACAGACAACACCGGGGAGCTGTTTTTT CASSQDTTDNTGELFF many TRBJ2-2 NA TRBV14
TGTGCCAGCAGTGAATCTAGATCCCAAGAGACCCAGTACTTC CASSESRSQETQYF many TRBJ2-5 NA TRBV2
TGTGCCAGCAGTTTAGAGGCAGGGGTGAGGACCGGGGAGCTGTTTTTT CASSLEAGVRTGELFF many TRBJ2-2 NA TRBV12-3/TRBV12-4
TGTGCCAGCAGTTTAGGGGGGTTTATTAGCACAGATACGCAGTATTTT CASSLGGFISTDTQYF many TRBJ2-3 NA TRBV7-2
TGCAGCGCCTTAGACCCCGGCCAGCCCCAGCATTTT CSALDPGQPQHF NA TRBJ1-5 NA TRBV29-1
TGTGCCAGCAGCTCAACCGGGTCTGGAGGCATTCAGTACTTC CASSSTGSGGIQYF many TRBJ2-4 NA TRBV5-5